Listed here are 11 T cell receptor beta chains from one sample, sequenced in a study of cytotoxic CD8 clonotypes in ibrutinib-treated CLL. Using immunoSEQ multiplex PCR, the repertoire was profiled, and TCRdb retains in-frame clones only, with some absent. The repertoire has 140,000 to 150,000 clones, more than 75% of them found once; the top ten carry around 4.9%. Sequencing used PBMCs, obtained after 24 months of ibrutinib treatment. The origin of the receptors is a human donor with chronic lymphocytic leukemia.

This chain links TRBV2 with TRBJ1-2; D remains unclear. V gave up 5 bases and J gave up 4 bases, with 11 bases separating them. Germline V gene sequence: CDR1 SNHLY, CDR2 FYNNEI. The CDR3 is 13 residues long. CDR3 DNA sequence: TGTGCCAGCAGTATCGGACTTATCTATGGCTACACCTTC. Its translation: CASSIGLIYGYTF.

The chain has TRBV19 and TRBJ2-3; D is unresolved. Per the germline V gene, CDR1 is LNHDA and CDR2 is SQIVND (reference sequence). This CDR3 is 13 amino acids long. V shed 8 bases and J shed 2 bases, with 11 bases lying between them. This CDR3 reads CASSPGPTDTQYF. DNA of the CDR3: TGTGCCAGTTCACCAGGACCCACAGATACGCAGTATTTT.

The chain uses TRBV6-1 and TRBJ1-2; D call uncertain. The CDR3 is made up of 15 amino acids. The V end lost 1 base, the J end lost 0 bases, and 9 bases lay between the germline ends. In germline, CDR1 is MNHNS, CDR2 SASEGT. The CDR3 DNA is TGTGCCAGCAGTGAAGGAGGAAACGCTAACTATGGCTACACCTTC. This gives the protein CASSEGGNANYGYTF.

The CDR3 coding sequence is TGTGCCAGCAGTGAAGCTCGAAACAACAGGGTGTACTTC. Translating gives CASSEARNNRVYF. The gene calls are TRBV6-1 and TRBJ2-7; D is possibly TRBD1 (6 bases). Per the germline V gene, CDR1 is MNHNS and CDR2 is SASEGT. CDR3 length equals 13 residues. V lost 0 bases to trimming and J lost 12 bases, with 15 bases between them.

Written as DNA, the CDR3 is TGTGCCAGCAGTTGGCCTCGTGGGGCGACCCCGCCCGAGCAGTACTTC. It is translated as CASSWPRGATPPEQYF. The rearrangement uses TRBV27 and TRBJ2-7; possible D gene TRBD1, 5 bases. CDR3 length: 16 residues. V shed 4 bases and J shed 6 bases, with 22 bases lying between them. Germline V CDR1 and CDR2: MNHEY, SMNVEV (reference sequence).

This clone has just one count. The chain carries TRBV18 and TRBJ1-2; no clear D. The V end lost 2 bases, the J end lost 3 bases, and 7 bases lay between the germline ends. Germline lookup yields CDR1 KGHSH and CDR2 LQKENI. The CDR3 extends over 13 amino acids. CDR3 protein: CASSPREDYGYTF. In DNA, the CDR3 is TGTGCCAGCTCACCAAGGGAAGACTATGGCTACACCTTC.

V usage is TRBV30 and J usage is TRBJ1-5; tentatively, D is TRBD1 (5 bases). Trimming cost V 0 bases and J 5 bases, with 8 bases left between them. From germline, CDR1 is GTSNPN and CDR2 SVGIG (reference sequence). CDR3 length: 13 amino acids. The CDR3 loop is CAWSVGADQPQHF. CDR3 DNA: TGTGCCTGGAGTGTAGGGGCGGATCAGCCCCAGCATTTT.

This chain links TRBV12-5 with TRBJ1-1; no reliable D call. The ends were cut back, 1 base at V and 5 bases at J, with 11 bases in the middle. Germline CDR1 LGHNT, CDR2 FRNRAP. This CDR3 is 14 amino acids long. The CDR3: CASGLGSLGTEAFF. CDR3 DNA: TGTGCTAGTGGTTTGGGCTCACTGGGGACTGAAGCTTTCTTT.

This clone occurred once. The CDR3, as DNA: TGTGCCAGTAGTATAGGGGCGGGCCCCTACGAGCAGTACTTC. Its translation: CASSIGAGPYEQYF. The chain recombines TRBV19 with TRBJ2-7; perhaps TRBD2 as D (5 bases). Trimming left V 1 base short and J 2 bases short, with 9 bases between. The germline CDR1 and CDR2 sequences are LNHDA and SQIVND (reference sequence). The CDR3 length is 14 residues.

This clone has a single count. The chain uses TRBV7-2 and TRBJ2-7; D is perhaps TRBD1 (5 bases). V lost 5 bases, J lost 2 bases, and 10 bases lay in between. Germline values: CDR1 SGHTA, CDR2 FQGNSA. The CDR3 extends over 13 amino acids. The CDR3 coding sequence is TGTGCCAGCAGCCTCCAAGGGGCCTACGAGCAGTACTTC. Protein product: CASSLQGAYEQYF.

J is TRBJ2-5 and V is TRBV18; D is uncertain. Germline loops: CDR1 KGHSH, CDR2 LQKENI. Between the trimmed V and J ends, which lost 0 bases and 2 bases, there was a span of 4 bases. This CDR3 spans 13 amino acids. The CDR3 DNA is TGTGCCAGCTCACCACCAGAGCAAGAGACCCAGTACTTC. This gives the protein CASSPPEQETQYF.